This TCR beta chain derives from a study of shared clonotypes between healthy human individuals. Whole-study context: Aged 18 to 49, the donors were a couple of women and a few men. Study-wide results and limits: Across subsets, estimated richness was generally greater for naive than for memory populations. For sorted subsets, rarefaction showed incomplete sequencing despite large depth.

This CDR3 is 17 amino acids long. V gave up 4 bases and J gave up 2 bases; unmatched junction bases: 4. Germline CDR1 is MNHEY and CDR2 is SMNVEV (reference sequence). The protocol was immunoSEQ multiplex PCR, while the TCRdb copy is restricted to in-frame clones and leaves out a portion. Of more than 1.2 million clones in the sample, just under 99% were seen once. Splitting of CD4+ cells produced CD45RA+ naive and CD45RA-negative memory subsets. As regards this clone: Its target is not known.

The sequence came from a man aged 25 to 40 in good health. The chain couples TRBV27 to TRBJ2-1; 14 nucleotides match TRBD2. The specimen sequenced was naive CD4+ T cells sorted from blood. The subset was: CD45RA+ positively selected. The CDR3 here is CASSSTSGRGPYNEQFF. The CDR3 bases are TGTGCCAGCAGTTCGACTAGCGGGAGGGGCCCCTACAATGAGCAGTTCTTC.